The clone carrying this T cell receptor beta chain occurred many times. The antigen is unknown. These data belong to a study of T cells after yellow fever vaccination. Study-wide points: Contamination of FACS-sorted repertoires by abundant clonotypes from the bulk population could occur. It was a small share of clonotypes that appeared in both CD4 and CD8 compartments. Compared with primary, the secondary response was weaker and peaked at day 5, not 15.

Trimming took 7 bases from V and 4 from J, leaving 17 bases between them. From germline, CDR1 is DFQATT and CDR2 SNEGSKA (reference sequence). The length of the CDR3 is 14 residues. Making TCR cDNA involved 5'RACE template switching, which added UMIs and a universal primer site. TCRdb fed the 5' RACE reads into MiXCR, producing one record per CDR3 protein. The repertoire includes some 220,000 distinct CDR3 sequences, 3.2% of them detected once, and around 3.3% sits in the top ten. The genes are TRBV20-1 and TRBJ1-3; unclear D gene. The clonotype was recovered from a man younger than 30 who received the YFV17D yellow fever vaccine. The material was CD4+ T cells sorted from PBMCs, obtained 10 days after the yellow fever booster vaccination. This CDR3 is CSVLGPGLGNTIYF. The CDR3 bases are TGCAGTGTTTTAGGACCGGGCCTCGGAAACACCATATATTTT.